This T cell receptor (beta chain) comes out of a study of T cell responses to AZD1222 COVID-19 vaccine. The repertoire was sequenced with immunoSEQ multiplex PCR; TCRdb's copy has only in-frame clones and lacks some. The table shows 150,000 to 200,000 clones, with roughly 87% occurring only once. This clone showed up just once. Its matching antigen is unknown. General observations from the study: There were mostly white British donors and more females than males, and clonal diversity was possibly underestimated. The span of vaccine-associated CD4 TCRs extended across spike, with dominance at 160-218 and 743-854.

This CDR3 comprises 16 residues. V was cut by 3 bases and J by 3 bases, with 16 bases left in between. Germline CDR1 ENHRY, CDR2 SYGVKD. This receptor was taken from an adult in good health. This sequence joins TRBV10-3 and TRBJ2-3, with a weak D call TRBD2 (7 bases). This specimen consisted of peripheral blood, obtained on day 0 of AZD1222 vaccination. The CDR3 nucleotides read TGTGCCATCAGTGACCGGAGGGGGGGCGCTACAGATACGCAGTATTTT. It specifies CAISDRRGGATDTQYF.